Each of the 14 T cell receptor beta chains below was sequenced from the same sample in a study of neurological immune-mediated disorders. TCRdb re-called the 5' RACE reads with MiXCR, one entry per CDR3 protein. This sample yields around 46,000 distinct CDR3 sequences, of which 20% to 30% are seen a single time; around 25% belongs to the top ten. The sample consisted of PBMCs. Receptors originate from a woman aged 70-85 years in good health.

Many counts were recorded for this clonotype. The chain employs TRBV5-1 and TRBJ2-3, with no clear D. This CDR3 comprises 12 residues. Germline-derived CDR1 and CDR2 are SGHRS and YFSETQ. V was pared by 2 bases and J by 6 bases, with 7 bases between. The CDR3 nucleotides are TGCGCCAGCAGCTTCAATAGGGATACGCAGTATTTT. Protein product: CASSFNRDTQYF.

This clonotype has ten or more counts. V gene TRBV20-1 combines with J gene TRBJ1-5; a possible D gene is TRBD1 (5 bases). V shed 6 bases and J shed 4 bases, with 10 bases lying between them. This CDR3 comprises 12 residues. Germline CDR1 and CDR2: DFQATT and SNEGSKA (reference sequence). The chain's CDR3 is CSADEGNQPQHF. CDR3 in DNA: TGCAGTGCAGACGAGGGGAATCAGCCCCAGCATTTT.

This clonotype has at least ten counts. This chain connects TRBV29-1 to TRBJ1-2; no definite D call. CDR3 length: 13 residues. V was clipped by 7 bases and J by 4 bases, with 16 bases between them. The germline CDR1 and CDR2 sequences are SQVTM and ANQGSEA. Here the CDR3 DNA reads TGCAGCGCTCTGGGTGAACGGGCCTATGGCTACACCTTC. Amino acid sequence: CSALGERAYGYTF.

This clonotype was seen a handful of times. The chain links TRBV20-1 to TRBJ2-3; 11 bases match TRBD2. V gave up 3 bases and J gave up 5 bases; unmatched junction bases: 13. This CDR3 is built from 17 residues. Germline V gives CDR1 DFQATT, CDR2 SNEGSKA (reference sequence). CDR3 sequence reads: CSASRTALAGGGDTQYF. The CDR3 region has the DNA TGCAGTGCTAGTCGCACGGCGCTAGCGGGGGGAGGAGATACGCAGTATTTT.

The chain is built from TRBV3-1 and TRBJ2-2; 8 bases match TRBD2. Losses at the gene ends were 3 bases for V and 4 bases for J; bases not matched to a gene: 4. The CDR3 covers 15 residues. CDR1 is LGHDT, CDR2 YNNKEL, per germline (reference sequence). The CDR3 DNA reads TGTGCCAGCAGCCACCGACTAGCGATCACCGGGGAGCTGTTTTTT. This codes for CASSHRLAITGELFF.

This clonotype was detected only a few times. V usage is TRBV6-2 or TRBV6-3 and J usage is TRBJ2-3, with D unresolved. V shed 0 bases and J shed 6 bases, with 7 bases lying between them. The CDR3 has 13 amino acids. Per the germline V gene, CDR1 is MNHEY and CDR2 is SVGEGT. For the CDR3, the DNA is TGTGCCAGCAGTTACTCATTTTCTGATACGCAGTATTTT. Its protein product is CASSYSFSDTQYF.

There are many counts of this clonotype. The chain joins TRBV4-1 to TRBJ2-5; no clear D. The germline V gene has CDR1 MGHRA and CDR2 YSYEKL. CDR3 length: 14 residues. V was clipped by 0 bases and J by 5 bases, with 10 bases between them. The CDR3 nucleotides read TGCGCCAGCAGCCAAGATTTCCCGAGGGAGACCCAGTACTTC. This gives the protein CASSQDFPRETQYF.

This clonotype was detected ten times or more. The chain uses TRBV7-2 and TRBJ2-7, with unresolved D. The CDR3 has 14 amino acids. V was pared by 2 bases and J by 6 bases, with 14 bases between. The germline gives CDR1 SGHTA, CDR2 FQGNSA. The CDR3 region is CASSLFAGPGEQYF. The CDR3 region has the DNA TGTGCCAGCAGCTTATTTGCAGGCCCAGGCGAGCAGTACTTC.

This clonotype turned up a few times. This chain joins TRBV9 and TRBJ2-1; D remains ambiguous. Germline V CDR1 and CDR2: SGDLS, YYNGEE. This CDR3 spans 12 amino acids. The ends were cut back, 3 bases at V and 4 bases at J, with 5 bases in the middle. CDR3 loop: CASSGMYNEQFF. For the CDR3, the DNA is TGTGCCAGCAGCGGCATGTACAATGAGCAGTTCTTC.

This clonotype was recorded at least ten times. This rearrangement joins TRBV19 to TRBJ2-2; the match to TRBD2 covers 9 bases. Germline loops: CDR1 LNHDA, CDR2 SQIVND (reference sequence). The V and J ends lost 3 bases and 7 bases, in that order; junction bases with no gene match: 6. The CDR3 extends over 15 amino acids. The DNA of the CDR3 is TGTGCCAGTAGTATCCTAGCGGGGAGTGGCGGGGAGCTGTTTTTT. This encodes CASSILAGSGGELFF.

The sample holds one count of this clonotype. The CDR3 spells CATSTLARVKNIQYF. The CDR3 nucleotides read TGTGCCACCAGTACACTAGCGAGGGTCAAAAACATTCAGTACTTC. The rearrangement links TRBV24-1 to TRBJ2-4, with TRBD2 matching 7 bases. The length of the CDR3 is 15 residues. The V segment lost 6 bases and the J segment 3 bases; nucleotides outside the gene matches: 7. Germline assignment: CDR1 KGHDR and CDR2 SFDVKD.

CDR3 in DNA: TGCGCCAGCAGCTTTGATCTGGTGAACACTGAAGCTTTCTTT. Translated: CASSFDLVNTEAFF. The chain recombines TRBV5-1 with TRBJ1-1; no definite D call. The germline V and J ends were trimmed by 2 bases and 0 bases, with 8 bases remaining between them. This CDR3 comprises 14 residues. CDR1 is SGHRS, CDR2 YFSETQ, per germline.

This clonotype has ten or more counts. The gene calls are TRBV6-2 or TRBV6-3 and TRBJ2-7; maybe TRBD2 (6 bases). The CDR3 has 12 residues. Trimming shortened V by 8 bases and J by 2 bases, and 10 bases separated the two germline ends. Germline loops: CDR1 MNHEY, CDR2 SVGEGT. CDR3 bases: TGTGCCAGCGTCGGGGGAACCTACGAGCAGTACTTC. As protein: CASVGGTYEQYF.

This clonotype was seen ten or more times. The chain combines TRBV20-1 with TRBJ1-2, with TRBD1 as a possible D gene (6 bases). The germline V gene has CDR1 DFQATT and CDR2 SNEGSKA (reference sequence). The CDR3 totals 14 residues. Trimming pared 0 bases from V and 6 bases from J, leaving 14 bases between. CDR3: CSARDLQGRDGYTF. CDR3 nucleotide sequence: TGCAGTGCTAGAGATCTGCAGGGGAGGGATGGCTACACCTTC.